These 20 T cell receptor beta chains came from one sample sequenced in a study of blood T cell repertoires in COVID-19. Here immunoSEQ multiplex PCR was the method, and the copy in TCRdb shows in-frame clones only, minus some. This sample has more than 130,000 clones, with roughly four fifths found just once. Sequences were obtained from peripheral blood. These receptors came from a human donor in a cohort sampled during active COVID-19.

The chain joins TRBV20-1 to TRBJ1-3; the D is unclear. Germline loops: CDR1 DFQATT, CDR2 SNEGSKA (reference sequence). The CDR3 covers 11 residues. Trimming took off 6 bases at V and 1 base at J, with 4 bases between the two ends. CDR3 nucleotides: TGCAGTGCCACTTCTGGAAACACCATATATTTT. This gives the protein CSATSGNTIYF.

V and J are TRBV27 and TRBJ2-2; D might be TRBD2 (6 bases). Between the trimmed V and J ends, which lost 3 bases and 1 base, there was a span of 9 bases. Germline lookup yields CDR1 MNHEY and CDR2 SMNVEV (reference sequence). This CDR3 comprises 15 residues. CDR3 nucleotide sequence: TGTGCCAGCAGTTTTCAGGGACTGAACACCGGGGAGCTGTTTTTT. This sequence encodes CASSFQGLNTGELFF.

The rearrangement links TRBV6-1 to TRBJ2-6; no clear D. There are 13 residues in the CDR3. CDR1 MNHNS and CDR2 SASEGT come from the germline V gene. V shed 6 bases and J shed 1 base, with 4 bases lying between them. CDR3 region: CASSSSGANVLTF. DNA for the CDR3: TGTGCCAGCAGCAGTTCTGGGGCCAACGTCCTGACTTTC.

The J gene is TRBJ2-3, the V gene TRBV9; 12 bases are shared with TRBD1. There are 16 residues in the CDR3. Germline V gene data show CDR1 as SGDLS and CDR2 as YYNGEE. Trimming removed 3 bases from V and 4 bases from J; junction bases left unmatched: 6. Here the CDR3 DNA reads TGTGCCAGCAGCGCGGCCGGGACAGGGGGCGCAGATACGCAGTATTTT. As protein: CASSAAGTGGADTQYF.

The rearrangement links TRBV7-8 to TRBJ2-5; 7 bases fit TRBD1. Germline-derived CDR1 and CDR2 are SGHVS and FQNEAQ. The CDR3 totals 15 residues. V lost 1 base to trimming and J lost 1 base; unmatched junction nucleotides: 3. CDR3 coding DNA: TGTGCCAGCAGCTTAGGAGGGACAGTCCAAGAGACCCAGTACTTC. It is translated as CASSLGGTVQETQYF.

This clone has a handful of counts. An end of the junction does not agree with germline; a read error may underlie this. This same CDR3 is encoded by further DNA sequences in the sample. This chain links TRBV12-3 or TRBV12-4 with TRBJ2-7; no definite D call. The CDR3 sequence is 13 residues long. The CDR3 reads CASSPGRRGQPDF. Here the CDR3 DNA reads TGTGCCAGCAGTCCCGGTAGGAGAGGCCAACCGGACTTC.

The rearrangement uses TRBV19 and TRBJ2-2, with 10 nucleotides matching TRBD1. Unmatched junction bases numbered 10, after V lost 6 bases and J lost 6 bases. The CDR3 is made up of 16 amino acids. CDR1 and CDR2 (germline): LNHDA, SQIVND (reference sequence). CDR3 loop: CASRPRQGAVPGELFF. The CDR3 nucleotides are TGTGCCAGTAGGCCTAGACAGGGGGCAGTCCCCGGGGAGCTGTTTTTT.

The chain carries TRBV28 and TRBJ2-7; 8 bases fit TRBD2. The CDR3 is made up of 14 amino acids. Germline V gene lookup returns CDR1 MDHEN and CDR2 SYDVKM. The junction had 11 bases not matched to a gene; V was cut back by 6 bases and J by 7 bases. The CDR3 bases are TGTGCCAGCAGCAGATCTAGCGGCGGGAGGGAGCAGTACTTC. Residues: CASSRSSGGREQYF.

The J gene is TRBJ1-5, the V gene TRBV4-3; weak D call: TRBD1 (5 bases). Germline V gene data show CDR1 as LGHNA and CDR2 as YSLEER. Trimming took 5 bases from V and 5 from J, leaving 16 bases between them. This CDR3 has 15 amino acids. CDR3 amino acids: CASSSTGGAHQPQHF. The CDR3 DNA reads TGCGCCAGCAGCTCCACGGGAGGGGCTCATCAGCCCCAGCATTTT.

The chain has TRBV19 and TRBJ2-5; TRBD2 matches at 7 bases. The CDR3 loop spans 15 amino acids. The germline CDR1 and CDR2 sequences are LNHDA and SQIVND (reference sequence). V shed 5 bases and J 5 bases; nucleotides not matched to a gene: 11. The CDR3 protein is CASSVEASGGETQYF. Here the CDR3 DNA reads TGTGCCAGTAGTGTCGAGGCTAGCGGAGGTGAGACCCAGTACTTC.

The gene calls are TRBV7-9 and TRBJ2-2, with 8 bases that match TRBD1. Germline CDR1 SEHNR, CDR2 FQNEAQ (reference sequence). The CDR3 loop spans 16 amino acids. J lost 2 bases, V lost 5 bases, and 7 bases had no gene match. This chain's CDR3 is CASSKQGGQNTGELFF. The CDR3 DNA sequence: TGTGCCAGCAGCAAACAGGGGGGTCAAAACACCGGGGAGCTGTTTTTT.

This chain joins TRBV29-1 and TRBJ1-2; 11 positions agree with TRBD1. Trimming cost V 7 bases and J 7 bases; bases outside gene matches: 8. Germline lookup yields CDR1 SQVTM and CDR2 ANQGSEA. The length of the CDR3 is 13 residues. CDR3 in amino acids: CSAYRDRGTGYTF. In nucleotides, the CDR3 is TGCAGCGCGTACCGGGACAGGGGGACTGGCTACACCTTC.

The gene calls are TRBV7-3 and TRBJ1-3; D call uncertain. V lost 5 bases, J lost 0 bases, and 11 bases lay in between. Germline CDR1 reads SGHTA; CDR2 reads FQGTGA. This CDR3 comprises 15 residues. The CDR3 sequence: CASSLSGNSGNTIYF. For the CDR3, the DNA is TGTGCCAGCAGCCTTTCCGGGAACTCTGGAAACACCATATATTTT.

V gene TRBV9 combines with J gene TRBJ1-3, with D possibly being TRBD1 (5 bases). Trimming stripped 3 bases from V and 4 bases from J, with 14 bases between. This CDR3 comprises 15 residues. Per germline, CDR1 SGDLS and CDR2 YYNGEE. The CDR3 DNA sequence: TGTGCCAGCAGCGCCCAGGGTTGGGCGGGAAACACCATATATTTT. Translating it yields CASSAQGWAGNTIYF. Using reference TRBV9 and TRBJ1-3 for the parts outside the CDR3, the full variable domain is DSGVTQTPKHLITATGQRVTLRCSPRSGDLSVYWYQQSLDQGLQFLIQYYNGEERAKGNILERFSAQQFPDLHSELNLSSLELGDSALYFCASSAQGWAGNTIYFGEGSWLTVV.

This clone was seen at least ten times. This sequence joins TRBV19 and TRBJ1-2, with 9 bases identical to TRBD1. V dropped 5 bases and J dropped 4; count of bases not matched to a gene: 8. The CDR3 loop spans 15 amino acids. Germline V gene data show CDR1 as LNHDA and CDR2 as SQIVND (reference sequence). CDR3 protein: CASSLGTGSTYGYTF. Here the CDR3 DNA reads TGTGCCAGTAGTCTCGGGACAGGGAGCACCTATGGCTACACCTTC.

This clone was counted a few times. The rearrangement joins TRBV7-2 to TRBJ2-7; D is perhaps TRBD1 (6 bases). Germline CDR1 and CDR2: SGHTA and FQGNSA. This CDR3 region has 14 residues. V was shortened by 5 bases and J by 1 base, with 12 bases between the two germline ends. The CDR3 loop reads CASSRTVRSYEQYF. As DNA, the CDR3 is TGTGCCAGCAGCCGGACAGTTAGGTCCTACGAGCAGTACTTC. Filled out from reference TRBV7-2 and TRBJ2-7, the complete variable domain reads GAGVSQSPSNKVTEKGKDVELRCDPISGHTALYWYRQSLGQGLEFLIYFQGNSAPDKSGLPSDRFSAERTGGSVSTLTIQRTQQEDSAVYLCASSRTVRSYEQYFGPGTRLTVT.

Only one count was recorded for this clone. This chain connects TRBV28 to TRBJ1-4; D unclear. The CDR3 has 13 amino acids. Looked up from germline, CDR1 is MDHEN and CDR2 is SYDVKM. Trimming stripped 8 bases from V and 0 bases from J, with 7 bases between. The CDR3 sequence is CASRGATNEKLFF. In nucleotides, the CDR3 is TGTGCCAGCCGCGGGGCAACTAATGAAAAACTGTTTTTT. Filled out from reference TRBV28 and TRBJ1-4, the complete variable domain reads DVKVTQSSRYLVKRTGEKVFLECVQDMDHENMFWYRQDPGLGLRLIYFSYDVKMKEKGDIPEGYSVSREKKERFSLILESASTNQTSMYLCASRGATNEKLFFGSGTQLSVL.

The CDR3 loop reads CAISGAGSKDSPLHF. In nucleotides, the CDR3 is TGTGCCATCAGTGGTGCGGGTAGCAAGGATTCACCCCTCCACTTT. This chain links TRBV10-3 with TRBJ1-6, with no clear D. V was shortened by 4 bases and J by 8 bases, with 15 bases between the two germline ends. Germline V lookup: CDR1 ENHRY, CDR2 SYGVKD. This CDR3 has 15 amino acids.

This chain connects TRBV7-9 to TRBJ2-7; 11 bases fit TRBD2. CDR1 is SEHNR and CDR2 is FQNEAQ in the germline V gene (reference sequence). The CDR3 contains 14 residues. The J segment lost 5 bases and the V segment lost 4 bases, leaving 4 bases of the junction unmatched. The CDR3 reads CASSSQGLADEQYF. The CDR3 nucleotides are TGTGCCAGCAGCTCACAGGGACTAGCGGACGAGCAGTACTTC.

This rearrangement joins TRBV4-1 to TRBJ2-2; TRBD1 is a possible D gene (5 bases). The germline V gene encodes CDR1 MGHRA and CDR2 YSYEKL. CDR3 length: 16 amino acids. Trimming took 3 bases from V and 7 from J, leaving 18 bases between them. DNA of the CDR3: TGCGCCAGCAGCCATTCCTCAGACAGCAGCAGCGGGGAGCTGTTTTTT. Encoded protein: CASSHSSDSSSGELFF.